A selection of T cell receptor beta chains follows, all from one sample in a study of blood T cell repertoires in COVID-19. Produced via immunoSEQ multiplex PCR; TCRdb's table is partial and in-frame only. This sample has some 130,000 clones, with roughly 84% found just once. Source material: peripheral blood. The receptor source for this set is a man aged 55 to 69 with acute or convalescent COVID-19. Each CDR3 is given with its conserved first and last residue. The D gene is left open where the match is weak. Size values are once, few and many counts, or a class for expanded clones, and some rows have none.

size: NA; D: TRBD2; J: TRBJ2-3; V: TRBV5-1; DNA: TGCGCCAGCAGCTTGGATAGCGGGAGGAGCACAGATACGCAGTATTTT; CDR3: CASSLDSGRSTDTQYF
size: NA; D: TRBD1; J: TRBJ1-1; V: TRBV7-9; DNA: TGTGCCAGCAGCTCTAGGGGACAGCCAAACACTGAAGCTTTCTTT; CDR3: CASSSRGQPNTEAFF
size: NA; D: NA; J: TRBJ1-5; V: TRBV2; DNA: TGTGCCAGCAGTGAAGGTAGCAGGGCTAGTCAGCCCCAGCATTTT; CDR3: CASSEGSRASQPQHF
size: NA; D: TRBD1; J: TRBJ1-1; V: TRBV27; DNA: TGTGCCAGCAGTTCGAGGACAGGGCTGACCACTGAAGCTTTCTTT; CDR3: CASSSRTGLTTEAFF
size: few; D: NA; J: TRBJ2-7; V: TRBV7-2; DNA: TGTGCCAGCAGCCTTCGGGCAGGGAGGTACGAGCAGTACTTC; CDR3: CASSLRAGRYEQYF
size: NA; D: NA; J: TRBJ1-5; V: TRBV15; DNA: TGTGCCACCAGCAGGGTTAAAGCGAGAATAGATCAGCCCCAGCATTTT; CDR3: CATSRVKARIDQPQHF
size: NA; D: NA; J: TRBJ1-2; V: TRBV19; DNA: TGTGCCAGTAGTACCAACAGGCTTTCTAACTATGGCTACACCTTC; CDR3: CASSTNRLSNYGYTF
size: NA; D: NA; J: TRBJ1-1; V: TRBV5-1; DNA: TGCGCCAGCGGGCATAAGGGGGTTGGGACTGAAGCTTTCTTT; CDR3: CASGHKGVGTEAFF
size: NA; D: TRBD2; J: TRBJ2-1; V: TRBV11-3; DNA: TGTGCCAGCAGCCCGGGGGGGCCCATTTTTGAAGAGCAGTTCTTC; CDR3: CASSPGGPIFEEQFF
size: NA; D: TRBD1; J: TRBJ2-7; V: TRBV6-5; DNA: TGTGCCAGCAGATACGGACAGGGAGGCGAGCAGTACTTC; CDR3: CASRYGQGGEQYF
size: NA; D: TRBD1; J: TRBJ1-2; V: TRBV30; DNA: TGTGCCTGGGGATCAAGAGGGGGCATTTATGGCTACACCTTC; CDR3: CAWGSRGGIYGYTF
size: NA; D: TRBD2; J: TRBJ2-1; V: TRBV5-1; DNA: TGCGCCAGCACCTCTGGACTAGCGGGGGCCAACAATGAGCAGTTCTTC; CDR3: CASTSGLAGANNEQFF
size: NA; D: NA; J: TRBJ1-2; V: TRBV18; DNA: TGTGCCAGCTCACCAGGGGAGTATAACTATGGCTACACCTTC; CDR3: CASSPGEYNYGYTF
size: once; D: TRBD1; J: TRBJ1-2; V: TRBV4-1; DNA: TGCGCCAGCAGCCAAATTCAGGGGGGAAACTATGGCTACACCTTC; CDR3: CASSQIQGGNYGYTF
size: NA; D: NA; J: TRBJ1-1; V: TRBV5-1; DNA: TGCGCCAGCAGCTTGGCCGGGGGGAGCACTGAAGCTTTCTTT; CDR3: CASSLAGGSTEAFF
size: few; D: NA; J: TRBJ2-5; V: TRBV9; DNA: TGTGCCAGCAGCGTAGTGGCTGGAGGGGTGGAGACCCAGTACTTC; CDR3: CASSVVAGGVETQYF
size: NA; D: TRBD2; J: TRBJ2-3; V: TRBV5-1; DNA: TGCGCCAGCAGCTATAGCGGGAGTGGGGCAGATACGCAGTATTTT; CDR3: CASSYSGSGADTQYF
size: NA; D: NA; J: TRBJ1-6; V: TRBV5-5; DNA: TGTGCCAGCAGCTTAGACAGCGAAACCTATAATTCACCCCTCCACTTT; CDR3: CASSLDSETYNSPLHF
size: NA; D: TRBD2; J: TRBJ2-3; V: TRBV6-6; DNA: TGTGCCAGCAGTCATCCGGGACTAGCGGGGGGTGGAGATACGCAGTATTTT; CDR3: CASSHPGLAGGGDTQYF
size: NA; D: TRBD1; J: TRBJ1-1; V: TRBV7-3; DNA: TGTGCCAGCAGTTCCGGGGACAGCTATCGGGTCACTGAAGCTTTCTTT; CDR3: CASSSGDSYRVTEAFF
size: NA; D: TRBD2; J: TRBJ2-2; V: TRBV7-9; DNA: TGTGCCAGCAGCTTAGGGACTAGAGGGACCGGGGAGCTGTTTTTT; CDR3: CASSLGTRGTGELFF
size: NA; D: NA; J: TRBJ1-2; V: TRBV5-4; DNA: TGTGCCAGCAGCTTACAGGGAACCAACTATGGCTACACCTTC; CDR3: CASSLQGTNYGYTF
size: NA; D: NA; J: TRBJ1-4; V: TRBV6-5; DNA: TGTGCCAGCAGCGACCCGGGACGGGGGTCCGAAAAACTGTTTTTT; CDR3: CASSDPGRGSEKLFF
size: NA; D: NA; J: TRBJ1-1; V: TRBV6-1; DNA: TGTGCCAGCAGTCAAGCCGTCGGGGGGGGAAACACTGAAGCTTTCTTT; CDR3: CASSQAVGGGNTEAFF
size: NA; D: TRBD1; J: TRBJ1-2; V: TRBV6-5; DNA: TGTGCCAGCAGCTTAACAGGGGTGGATGGCTACACCTTC; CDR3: CASSLTGVDGYTF
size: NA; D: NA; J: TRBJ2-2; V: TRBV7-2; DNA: TGTGCCAGCAAATTTACGGGAGACACCGGGGAGCTGTTTTTT; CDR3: CASKFTGDTGELFF
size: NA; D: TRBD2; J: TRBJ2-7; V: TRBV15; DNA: TGTGCCACCAGCAGAGTGGTAGCGGGATACGTCTCCTACGAGCAGTACTTC; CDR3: CATSRVVAGYVSYEQYF
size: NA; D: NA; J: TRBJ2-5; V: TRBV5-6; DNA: TGTGCCAGCAGCTGGGTGGAGGGGAGATCAGAAGAGACCCAGTACTTC; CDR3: CASSWVEGRSEETQYF
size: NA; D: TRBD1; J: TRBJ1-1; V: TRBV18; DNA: TGTGCCAGCTCTGGACAGGGGAACACTGAAGCTTTCTTT; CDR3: CASSGQGNTEAFF
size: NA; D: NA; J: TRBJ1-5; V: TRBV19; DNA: TGTGCCAGTAGTCAGGGTCAGCCCCAGCATTTT; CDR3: CASSQGQPQHF
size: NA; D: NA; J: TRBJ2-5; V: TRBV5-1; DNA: TGCGCCAGCAGCCGAACTAGCTTCCCACAAGAGACCCAGTACTTC; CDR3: CASSRTSFPQETQYF
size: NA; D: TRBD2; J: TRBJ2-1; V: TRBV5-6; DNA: TGTGCCAGCAGCCCGTGGACTAGCGGGCCGGCCAGGATCAATGAGCAGTTCTTC; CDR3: CASSPWTSGPARINEQFF
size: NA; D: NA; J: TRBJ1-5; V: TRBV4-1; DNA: TGCGCCAGCAGCCAAGACGACAGGAGGAATCAGCCCCAGCATTTT; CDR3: CASSQDDRRNQPQHF
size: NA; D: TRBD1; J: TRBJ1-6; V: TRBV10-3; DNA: TGTGCCATCAGGGGGACAGGTAATTCACCCCTCCACTTT; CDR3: CAIRGTGNSPLHF
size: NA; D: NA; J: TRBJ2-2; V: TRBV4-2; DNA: TGTGCCAGCAGCCAAGAACCGACTACCGGGGAGCTGTTTTTT; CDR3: CASSQEPTTGELFF
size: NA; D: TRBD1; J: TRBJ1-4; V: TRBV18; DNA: TGTGCCAGCTCACCCGGGACAGGACTTGCAACTAATGAAAAACTGTTTTTT; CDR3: CASSPGTGLATNEKLFF
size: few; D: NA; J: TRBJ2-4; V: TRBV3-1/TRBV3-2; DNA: TGTGCCAGCAGCCAACAGGGGCCTCAGTACTTC; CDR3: CASSQQGPQYF
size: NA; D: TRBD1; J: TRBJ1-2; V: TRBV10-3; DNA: TGTGCCATCAGAGCGGCCGGGACAGTTAACTATGGCTACACCTTC; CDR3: CAIRAAGTVNYGYTF
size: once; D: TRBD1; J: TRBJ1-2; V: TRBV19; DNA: TGTGCCAGCGGACAGGGCAATACTGGCTACACCTTC; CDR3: CASGQGNTGYTF
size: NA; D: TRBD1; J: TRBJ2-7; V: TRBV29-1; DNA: TGCAGCGTTCTGACAGGGATCTACGAGCAGTACTTC; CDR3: CSVLTGIYEQYF
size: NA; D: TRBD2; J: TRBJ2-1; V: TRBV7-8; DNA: TGTGCCAGCAGCTCCCCGAAGGCTCTAGCGGGTTCCTACAATGAGCAGTTCTTC; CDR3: CASSSPKALAGSYNEQFF
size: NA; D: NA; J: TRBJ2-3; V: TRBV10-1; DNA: TGCGCCAGCAGTGAAGGGGGCACAGATACGCAGTATTTT; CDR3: CASSEGGTDTQYF
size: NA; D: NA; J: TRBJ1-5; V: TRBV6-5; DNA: TGTGCCAGCAGTTCAGGGGGCAATCAGCCCCAGCATTTT; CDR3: CASSSGGNQPQHF
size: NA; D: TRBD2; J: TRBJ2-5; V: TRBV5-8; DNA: TGTGCCAGCAGCTTGTATGGACTAGCGCGCCAAGAGACCCAGTACTTC; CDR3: CASSLYGLARQETQYF
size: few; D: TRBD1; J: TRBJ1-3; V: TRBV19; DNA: TGTGCCAGTAGACCGGGACAGGGGGCTGGAAACACCATATATTTT; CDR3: CASRPGQGAGNTIYF
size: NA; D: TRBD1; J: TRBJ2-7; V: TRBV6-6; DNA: TGTGCCAGCAGTTACTCAGGGACAGGGGGCTACGAGCAGTACTTC; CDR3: CASSYSGTGGYEQYF
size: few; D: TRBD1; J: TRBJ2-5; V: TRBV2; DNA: TGTGCCAGCAGTTGGAGACAGGGTGGGGAGACCCAGTACTTC; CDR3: CASSWRQGGETQYF
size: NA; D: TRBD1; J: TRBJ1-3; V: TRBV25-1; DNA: TGTGCCAGCAGTCGACAGGGGGTCTCTGGAAACACCATATATTTT; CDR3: CASSRQGVSGNTIYF
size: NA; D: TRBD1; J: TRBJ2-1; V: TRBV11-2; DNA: TGTGCCAGCAGCATACTCGGGACAGGACCCTCGAATGAGCAGTTCTTC; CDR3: CASSILGTGPSNEQFF
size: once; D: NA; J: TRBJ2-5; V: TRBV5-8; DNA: TGTGCCAGCAGCTTGACAGGTCGGAAGACCCAGTACTTC; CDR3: CASSLTGRKTQYF
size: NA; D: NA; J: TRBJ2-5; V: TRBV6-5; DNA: TGTGCCAGCACCACCTCCAGGTACCAAGAGACCCAGTACTTC; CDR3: CASTTSRYQETQYF
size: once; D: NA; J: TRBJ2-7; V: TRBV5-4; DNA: TGTGCCAGCAGCTTGGTAGGGGCTGACGAGCAGTACTTC; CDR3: CASSLVGADEQYF
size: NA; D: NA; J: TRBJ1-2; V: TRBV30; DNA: TGTGCCTGGAGTTCCGGGACTACCCATGGCTACACCTTC; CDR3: CAWSSGTTHGYTF
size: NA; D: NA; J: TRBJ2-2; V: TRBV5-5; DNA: TGTGCCAGCAGCTTGGTCGACAGGACCGTCGGGGAGCTGTTTTTT; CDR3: CASSLVDRTVGELFF
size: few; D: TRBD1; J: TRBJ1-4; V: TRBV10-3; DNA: TGTGCCATCAGTGACCGCGACAGGGCGGGTGAAAAACTGTTTTTT; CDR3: CAISDRDRAGEKLFF
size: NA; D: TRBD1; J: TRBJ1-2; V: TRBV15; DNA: TGTGCCACCAGCAGAGATCGGACAGGGATCGGCTACACCTTC; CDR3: CATSRDRTGIGYTF
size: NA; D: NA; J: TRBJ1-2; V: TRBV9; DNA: TGTGCCAGCCAGAGCCCTCGGGACTATGGCTACACCTTC; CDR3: CASQSPRDYGYTF
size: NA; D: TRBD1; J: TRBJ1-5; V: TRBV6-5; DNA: TGTGCCAGCAGACGCGGACAGGGGGGGAATCAGCCCCAGCATTTT; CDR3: CASRRGQGGNQPQHF
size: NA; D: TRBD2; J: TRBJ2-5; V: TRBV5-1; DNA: TGCGCCAGCAGCTTGCGGACTAGCGGGAGGATTCGGGAGACCCAGTACTTC; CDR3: CASSLRTSGRIRETQYF